The rows below give T cell receptor beta chains drawn from one sample of a study of blood T cell repertoires in COVID-19. The method was immunoSEQ multiplex PCR; TCRdb's version includes in-frame clones alone and lacks a portion of them. Among under 250,000 clones listed, approximately 85% were seen once. Input material: peripheral blood. These receptors were collected from a woman older than 75 with COVID-19, enrolled during active disease. Each CDR3 is given with its conserved first and last residue. The D gene is left open where the match is weak.

V	length	D	J	CDR3
TRBV27	15	-	TRBJ2-3	CASRGAGTRTDTQYF
TRBV7-7	16	-	TRBJ2-1	CASSLDPGGPGNEQFF
TRBV11-3	17	-	TRBJ2-2	CASSFSSGGANAGELFF
TRBV27	14	-	TRBJ1-2	CASSPNEGVYGYTF
TRBV7-8	15	TRBD1	TRBJ1-1	CASSIRTGLFTEAFF
TRBV5-1	15	-	TRBJ1-3	CASSLAGGGGHTIYF
TRBV11-2	15	-	TRBJ2-7	CASSLVGGAGDEQYF
TRBV19	14	-	TRBJ1-6	CASTEGGVGSPLHF
TRBV6-4	15	-	TRBJ1-5	CASSAQGVPNQPQHF
TRBV28	15	TRBD2	TRBJ2-1	CASSNPSGEGHEQFF
TRBV18	14	TRBD2	TRBJ2-1	CASSRSAGGNEQFF
TRBV3-1/TRBV3-2	13	TRBD1	TRBJ1-1	CASSHGQASEAFF
TRBV7-9	17	-	TRBJ2-7	CASSRKDRERYSYEQYF
TRBV5-8	15	TRBD1	TRBJ1-4	CASSVYRGGYEKLFF
TRBV5-1	18	TRBD2	TRBJ2-3	CASSLARTSGEIADTQYF
TRBV19	14	TRBD1	TRBJ1-3	CASQRGQFGNTIYF
TRBV11-2	15	TRBD2	TRBJ2-1	CASREPAGGRNEQFF
TRBV6-6	14	-	TRBJ2-3	CASSDSARTDTQYF
TRBV4-2	14	-	TRBJ2-3	CASSSGGGTDTQYF
TRBV27	12	TRBD1	TRBJ1-1	CASRDRVTEAFF
TRBV7-9	15	TRBD1	TRBJ1-6	CASTYGQGAHSPLHF
TRBV5-1	16	-	TRBJ1-2	CASSLGQLNTNYGYTF
TRBV5-5	12	-	TRBJ2-1	CASSLGRGEQFF
TRBV27	13	-	TRBJ1-5	CASRPRGNQPQHF
TRBV4-2	17	-	TRBJ2-5	CASSSSPGTSYQETQYF
TRBV24-1	14	TRBD1	TRBJ2-2	CATGRTGDTGELFF
TRBV6-2/TRBV6-3	12	-	TRBJ1-1	CASSTSFTEAFF
TRBV6-2/TRBV6-3	16	-	TRBJ1-4	CASSDLGTGANEKLFF
TRBV2	14	-	TRBJ2-1	CASTGTQAYNEQFF
TRBV3-1/TRBV3-2	15	TRBD2	TRBJ2-3	CASSQTGGTPDTQYF
TRBV7-9	15	-	TRBJ2-3	CASASGRTSTDTQYF
TRBV21-1	14	-	TRBJ2-7	CASYVLEATYEQYF
TRBV24-1	15	TRBD2	TRBJ2-3	CATSLGLVDADTQYF
TRBV2	14	TRBD1	TRBJ1-1	CASSLQGAGTEAFF
TRBV18	13	TRBD1	TRBJ1-5	CASSSDRNQPQHF
TRBV28	15	-	TRBJ1-2	CASSPPHNSNYGYTF
TRBV28	13	TRBD1	TRBJ1-2	CASRRTGVSGYTF
TRBV2	13	-	TRBJ1-1	CASTLGLATEAFF
TRBV6-6	12	-	TRBJ2-1	CASGASYNEQFF
TRBV5-6	15	-	TRBJ1-5	CASSLYGYSNQPQHF
TRBV29-1	17	-	TRBJ1-1	CSVEDLGGRTVGVEAFF
TRBV3-1/TRBV3-2	14	-	TRBJ2-5	CASSQLSGGETQYF
TRBV5-1	15	TRBD2	TRBJ2-5	CASSFGGGDQETQYF
TRBV11-2	14	TRBD1	TRBJ1-1	CASSNRGRFTEAFF
TRBV12-2	18	-	TRBJ1-1	CASRLGHLGTGGDTEAFF
TRBV10-2	13	-	TRBJ1-1	CASRTTGRTEAFF
TRBV28	13	-	TRBJ2-6	CASTSETANVLTF
TRBV7-2	14	-	TRBJ1-3	CASSTSGVLNTIYF
TRBV5-1	15	-	TRBJ1-5	CASSLEGDSNQPQHF
TRBV5-4	13	-	TRBJ1-1	CASSSGAGTQAFF
TRBV7-2	15	TRBD2	TRBJ2-1	CASSFSGGIYNEQFF
TRBV12-3/TRBV12-4	13	TRBD1	TRBJ1-2	CASSRQGSYGYTF
TRBV7-6	16	TRBD1	TRBJ1-6	CASSSGTGPSGSPLHF
TRBV6-6	13	-	TRBJ2-5	CASSKQVQETQYF
TRBV2	14	-	TRBJ1-1	CASSIQVSNTEAFF
TRBV28	17	-	TRBJ2-1	CASSPRRGGAPYNEQFF
TRBV11-2	14	-	TRBJ2-4	CASSLRNGGNIQYF